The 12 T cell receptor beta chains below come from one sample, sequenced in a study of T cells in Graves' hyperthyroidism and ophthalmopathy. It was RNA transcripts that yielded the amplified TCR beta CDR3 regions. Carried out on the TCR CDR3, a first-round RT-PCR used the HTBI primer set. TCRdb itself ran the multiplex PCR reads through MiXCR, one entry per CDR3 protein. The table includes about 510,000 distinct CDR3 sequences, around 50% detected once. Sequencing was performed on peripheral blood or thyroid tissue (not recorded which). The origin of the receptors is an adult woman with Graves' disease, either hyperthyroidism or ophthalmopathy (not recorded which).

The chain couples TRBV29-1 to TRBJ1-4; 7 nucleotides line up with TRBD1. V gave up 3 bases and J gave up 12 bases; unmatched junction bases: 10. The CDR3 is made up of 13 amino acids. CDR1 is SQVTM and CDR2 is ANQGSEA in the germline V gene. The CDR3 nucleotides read TGCAGCGTTGAGACTCGGCAGGGGGGAGAACTGTTTTTT. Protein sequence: CSVETRQGGELFF.

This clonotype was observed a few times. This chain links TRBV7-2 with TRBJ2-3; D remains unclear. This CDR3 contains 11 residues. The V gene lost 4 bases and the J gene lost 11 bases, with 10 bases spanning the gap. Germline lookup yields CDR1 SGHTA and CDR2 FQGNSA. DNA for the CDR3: TGTGCCAGCAGCTCGGTTGGTGGGCAGTATTTT. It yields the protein CASSSVGGQYF. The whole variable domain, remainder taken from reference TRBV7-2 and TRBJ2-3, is GAGVSQSPSNKVTEKGKDVELRCDPISGHTALYWYRQSLGQGLEFLIYFQGNSAPDKSGLPSDRFSAERTGGSVSTLTIQRTQQEDSAVYLCASSSVGGQYFGPGTRLTVL.

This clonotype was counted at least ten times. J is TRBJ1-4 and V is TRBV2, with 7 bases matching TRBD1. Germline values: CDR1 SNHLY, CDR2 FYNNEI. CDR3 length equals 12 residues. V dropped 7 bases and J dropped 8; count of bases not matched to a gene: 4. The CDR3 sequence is CASTTTGEKLFF. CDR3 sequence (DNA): TGTGCCAGCACCACGACAGGGGAAAAACTGTTTTTT.

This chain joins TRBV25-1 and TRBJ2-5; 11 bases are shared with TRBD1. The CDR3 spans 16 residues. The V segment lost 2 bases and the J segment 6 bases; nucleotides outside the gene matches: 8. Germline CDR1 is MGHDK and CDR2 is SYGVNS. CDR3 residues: CASSEDWTGGKQTQYF. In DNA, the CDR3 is TGTGCCAGCAGTGAAGATTGGACAGGGGGCAAACAGACCCAGTACTTC.

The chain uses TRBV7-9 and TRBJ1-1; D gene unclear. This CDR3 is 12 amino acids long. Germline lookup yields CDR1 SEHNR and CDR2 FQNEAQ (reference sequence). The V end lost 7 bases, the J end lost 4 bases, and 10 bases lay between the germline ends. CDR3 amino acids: CASISQPTEAFF. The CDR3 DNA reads TGTGCCAGCATCTCGCAGCCCACTGAAGCTTTCTTT.

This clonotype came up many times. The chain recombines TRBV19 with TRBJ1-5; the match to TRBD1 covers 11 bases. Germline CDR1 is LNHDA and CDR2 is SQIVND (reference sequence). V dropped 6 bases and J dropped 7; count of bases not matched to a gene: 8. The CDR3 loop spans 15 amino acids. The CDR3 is CASRPRGQGAQPQHF. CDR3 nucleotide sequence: TGTGCCAGTAGACCTCGAGGACAGGGGGCGCAGCCCCAGCATTTT.

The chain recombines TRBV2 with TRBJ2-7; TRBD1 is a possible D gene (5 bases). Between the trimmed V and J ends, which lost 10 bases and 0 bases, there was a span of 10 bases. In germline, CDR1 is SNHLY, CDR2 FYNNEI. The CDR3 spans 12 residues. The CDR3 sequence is CATRQNSYEQYF. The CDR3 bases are TGTGCCACCAGACAGAACTCCTACGAGCAGTACTTC.

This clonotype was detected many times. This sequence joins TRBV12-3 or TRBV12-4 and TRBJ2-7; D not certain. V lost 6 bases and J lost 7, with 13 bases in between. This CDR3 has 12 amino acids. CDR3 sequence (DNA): TGTGCCAGCAGATCCGAGAGTTATGAGCAGTACTTC. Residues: CASRSESYEQYF.

This CDR3 is CASITVFSGSNQPQHF. Here the CDR3 DNA reads TGTGCCAGCATCACCGTATTTTCAGGTAGCAATCAGCCCCAGCATTTT. The chain carries TRBV28 and TRBJ1-5; D not resolved. CDR1 MDHEN and CDR2 SYDVKM come from the germline V gene. The CDR3 is made up of 16 amino acids. The germline V and J ends were trimmed by 7 bases and 0 bases, with 16 bases remaining between them.

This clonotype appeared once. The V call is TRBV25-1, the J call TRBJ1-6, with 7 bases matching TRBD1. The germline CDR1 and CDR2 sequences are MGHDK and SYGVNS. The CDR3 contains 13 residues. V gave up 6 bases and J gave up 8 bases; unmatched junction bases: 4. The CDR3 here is CASSGGTDSPLHF. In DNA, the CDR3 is TGTGCCAGCAGCGGCGGGACAGATTCACCCCTCCACTTT.

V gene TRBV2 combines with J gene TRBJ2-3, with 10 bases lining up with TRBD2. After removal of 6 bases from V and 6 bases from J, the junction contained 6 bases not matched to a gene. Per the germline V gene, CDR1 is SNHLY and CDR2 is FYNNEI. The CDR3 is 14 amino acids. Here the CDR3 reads CASRTSGVSDTQYF. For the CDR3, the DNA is TGTGCCAGCAGAACTAGCGGGGTATCGGATACGCAGTATTTT.

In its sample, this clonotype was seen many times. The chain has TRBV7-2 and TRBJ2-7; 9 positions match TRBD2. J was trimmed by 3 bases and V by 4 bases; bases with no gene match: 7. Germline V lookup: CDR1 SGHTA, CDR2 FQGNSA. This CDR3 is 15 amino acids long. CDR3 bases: TGTGCCAGCAGCTGGGCTAGCGGGAAAGTCTACGAGCAGTACTTC. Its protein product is CASSWASGKVYEQYF. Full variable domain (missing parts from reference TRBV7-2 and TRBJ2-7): GAGVSQSPSNKVTEKGKDVELRCDPISGHTALYWYRQSLGQGLEFLIYFQGNSAPDKSGLPSDRFSAERTGGSVSTLTIQRTQQEDSAVYLCASSWASGKVYEQYFGPGTRLTVT.